The T cell receptor beta chain under discussion was sequenced for a study of metastatic and nonmetastatic thyroid tumors (TCRdb year 2020). In terms of the full investigation: Repertoires from peripheral blood and from tumor or nodule tissue samples of malignant and benign thyroid patients were compared. Overall study results and their limits: In both blood and tumor samples, TCR beta diversity was reported to be significantly higher in malignant tumors than in benign nodules.

Libraries were constructed by PCR. The sequencing machine was an Illumina HiSeq 4000. High-throughput sequencing was used to profile the CDR3 region of the TCR beta-chain in every patient. Per the source publication's procedure: Drawing on CDR3 differences between clinicopathological groups, the researchers built a classifier meant to tell apart patients with distant-metastatic papillary thyroid cancer. Repertoire diversity was assessed with the Shannon index, and tumor-blood repertoire similarity with the Morisita-Horn index. Using fastp at Q25 and MiXCR, TCRdb reprocessed the public reads and kept productive beta chains. TCRdb, not the original authors, processed these V and J calls. For this sample the table gives about 59,000 clones, of which around 15% were detected only once. Together, the top ten hold over 9% of the sample. This clone showed up many times. Its antigen has not been determined. Qualities for individual bases were not recorded, and no much larger clone is one base off.

No treatment had been received by any patient before thyroid surgery. Patient clinical samples collected from about 2011 to 2018 were retrospectively analysed using T-cell receptor beta sequencing. Between the V and J ends, shortened by 0 bases and 6 bases respectively, the junction contains 17 bases. CDR3 length: 16 amino acids, cysteine to phenylalanine. The DNA shown is the 48-base CDR3, in frame from base 1. As encoded in the germline V gene (reference sequence), CDR1 is LNHDA while CDR2 is SQIVND. This TCR was sampled from a male donor with papillary thyroid cancer or a benign thyroid nodule (not recorded which). Some clones in this sample may be carry-over from other donors' samples. The source material was blood. Recombination connected TRBV19 to TRBJ1-1, with no confident D gene call. DNA sequence: TGTGCCAGTAGTATAGAATCGGCGGGTAGGAGCGCTGAAGCTTTCTTT. Translated, it reads CASSIESAGRSAEAFF.